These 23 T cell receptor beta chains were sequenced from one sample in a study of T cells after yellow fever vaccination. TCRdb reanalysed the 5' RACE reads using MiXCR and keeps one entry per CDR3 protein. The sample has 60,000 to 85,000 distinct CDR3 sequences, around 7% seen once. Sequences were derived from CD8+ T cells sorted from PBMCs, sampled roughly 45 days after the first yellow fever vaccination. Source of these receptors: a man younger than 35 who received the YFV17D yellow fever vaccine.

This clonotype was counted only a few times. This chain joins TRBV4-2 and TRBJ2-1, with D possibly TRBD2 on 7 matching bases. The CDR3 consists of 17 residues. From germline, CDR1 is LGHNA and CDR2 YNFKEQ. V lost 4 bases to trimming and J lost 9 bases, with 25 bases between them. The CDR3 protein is CASSPFALGGPGSEQFF. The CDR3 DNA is TGTGCCAGCAGCCCGTTTGCTCTGGGGGGGCCGGGGTCTGAGCAGTTCTTC.

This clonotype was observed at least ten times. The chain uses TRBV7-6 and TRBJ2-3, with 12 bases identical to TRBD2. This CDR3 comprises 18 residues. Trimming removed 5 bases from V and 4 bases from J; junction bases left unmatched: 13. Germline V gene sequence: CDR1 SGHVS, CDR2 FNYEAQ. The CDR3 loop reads CASSLTASGGAGPDTQYF. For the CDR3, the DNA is TGTGCCAGCAGCCTTACGGCTAGCGGGGGGGCGGGGCCAGATACGCAGTATTTT. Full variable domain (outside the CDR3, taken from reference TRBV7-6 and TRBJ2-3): GAGVSQSPRYKVTKRGQDVALRCDPISGHVSLYWYRQALGQGPEFLTYFNYEAQQDKSGLPNDRFSAERPEGSISTLTIQRTEQRDSAMYRCASSLTASGGAGPDTQYFGPGTRLTVL.

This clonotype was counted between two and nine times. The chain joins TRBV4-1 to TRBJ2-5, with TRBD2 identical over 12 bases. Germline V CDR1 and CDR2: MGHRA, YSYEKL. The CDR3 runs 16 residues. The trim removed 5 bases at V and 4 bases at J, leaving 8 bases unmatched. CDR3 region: CASSASGGALRETQYF. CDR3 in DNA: TGCGCCAGCAGCGCTAGCGGGGGGGCCCTCCGAGAGACCCAGTACTTC.

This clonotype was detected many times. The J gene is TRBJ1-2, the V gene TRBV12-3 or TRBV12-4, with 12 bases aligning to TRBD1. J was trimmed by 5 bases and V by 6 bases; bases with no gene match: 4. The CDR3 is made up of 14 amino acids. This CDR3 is CASSTGQGAYGYTF. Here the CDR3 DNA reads TGTGCCAGCAGCACGGGACAGGGGGCTTATGGCTACACCTTC.

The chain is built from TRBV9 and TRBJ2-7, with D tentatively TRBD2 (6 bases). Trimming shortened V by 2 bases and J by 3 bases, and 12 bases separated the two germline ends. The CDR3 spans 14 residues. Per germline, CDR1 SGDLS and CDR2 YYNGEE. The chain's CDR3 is CASSVGGTYYEQYF. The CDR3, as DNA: TGTGCCAGCAGCGTCGGGGGAACCTACTACGAGCAGTACTTC.

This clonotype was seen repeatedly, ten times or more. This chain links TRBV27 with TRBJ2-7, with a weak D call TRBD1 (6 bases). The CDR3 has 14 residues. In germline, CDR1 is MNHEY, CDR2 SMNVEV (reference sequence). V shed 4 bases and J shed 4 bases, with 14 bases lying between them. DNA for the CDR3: TGTGCCAGCAGTTCGGGCAGGGGCGGGTACGAGCAGTACTTC. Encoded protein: CASSSGRGGYEQYF.

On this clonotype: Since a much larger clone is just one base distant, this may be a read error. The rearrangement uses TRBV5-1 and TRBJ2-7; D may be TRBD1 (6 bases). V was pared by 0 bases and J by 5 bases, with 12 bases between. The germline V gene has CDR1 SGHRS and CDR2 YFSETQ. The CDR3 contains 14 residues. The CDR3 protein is CASSLDCRGHEQYV. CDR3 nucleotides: TGCGCCAGCAGCTTGGATTGCAGGGGACACGAGCAGTACGTC.

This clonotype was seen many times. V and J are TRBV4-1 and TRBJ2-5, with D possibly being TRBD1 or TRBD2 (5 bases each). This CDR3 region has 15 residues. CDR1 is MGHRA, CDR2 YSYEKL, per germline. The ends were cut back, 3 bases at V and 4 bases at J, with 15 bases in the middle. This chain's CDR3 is CASSHLVGGGETQYF. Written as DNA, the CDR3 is TGCGCCAGCAGCCACTTAGTGGGTGGGGGAGAGACCCAGTACTTC.

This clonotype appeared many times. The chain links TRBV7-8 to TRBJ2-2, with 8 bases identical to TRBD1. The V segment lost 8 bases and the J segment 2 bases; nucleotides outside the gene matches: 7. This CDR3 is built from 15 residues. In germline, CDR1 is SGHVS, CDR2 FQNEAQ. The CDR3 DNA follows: TGTGCCAGCTTATTGGACAGGGTAAACACCGGGGAGCTGTTTTTT. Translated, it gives CASLLDRVNTGELFF.

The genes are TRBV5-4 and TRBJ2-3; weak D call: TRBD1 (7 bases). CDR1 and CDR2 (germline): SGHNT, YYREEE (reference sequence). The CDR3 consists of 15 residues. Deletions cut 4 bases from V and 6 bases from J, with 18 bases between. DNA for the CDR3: TGTGCCAGCAGCCTCCGGGACAGTGGAGGGGATACGCAGTATTTT. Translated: CASSLRDSGGDTQYF.

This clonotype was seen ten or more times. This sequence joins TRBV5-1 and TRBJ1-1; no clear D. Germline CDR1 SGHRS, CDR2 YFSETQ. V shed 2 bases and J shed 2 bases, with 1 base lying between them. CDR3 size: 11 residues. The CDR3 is CASSFNTEAFF. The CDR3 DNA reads TGCGCCAGCAGCTTTAACACTGAAGCTTTCTTT.

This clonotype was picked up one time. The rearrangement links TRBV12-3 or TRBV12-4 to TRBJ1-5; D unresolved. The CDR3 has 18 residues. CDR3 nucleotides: TGTACCTGCAGTTTGGATGGGCTGGGGAGTTATAGCAATCAGCCCCAGCATTTT. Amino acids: CTCSLDGLGSYSNQPQHF.

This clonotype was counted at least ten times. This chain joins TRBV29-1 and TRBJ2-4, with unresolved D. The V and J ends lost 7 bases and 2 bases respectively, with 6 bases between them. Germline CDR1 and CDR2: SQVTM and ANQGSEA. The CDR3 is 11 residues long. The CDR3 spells CSARSKNIQYF. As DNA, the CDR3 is TGCAGCGCAAGGTCCAAAAACATTCAGTACTTC.

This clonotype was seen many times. The CDR3 spells CASSEDGPTDTQYF. CDR3 coding DNA: TGTGCCAGCAGCGAGGACGGCCCCACAGATACGCAGTATTTT. This sequence joins TRBV7-2 and TRBJ2-3; no firm D call. The CDR3 totals 14 residues. Between the trimmed V and J ends, which lost 5 bases and 2 bases, there was a span of 11 bases. CDR1 and CDR2 (germline): SGHTA, FQGNSA.

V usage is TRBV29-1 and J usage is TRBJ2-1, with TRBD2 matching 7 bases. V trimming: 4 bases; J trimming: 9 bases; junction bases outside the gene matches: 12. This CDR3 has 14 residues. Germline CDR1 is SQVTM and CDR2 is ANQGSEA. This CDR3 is CSVAGGSVGGEQFF. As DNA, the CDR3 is TGCAGCGTTGCGGGGGGTTCGGTCGGCGGTGAGCAGTTCTTC.

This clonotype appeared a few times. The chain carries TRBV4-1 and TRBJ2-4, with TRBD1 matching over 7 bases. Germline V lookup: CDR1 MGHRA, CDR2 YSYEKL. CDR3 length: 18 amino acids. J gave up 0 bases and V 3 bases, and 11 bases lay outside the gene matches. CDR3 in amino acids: CASSQPQGVNLAKNIQYF. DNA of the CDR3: TGCGCCAGCAGCCAGCCTCAGGGGGTTAACCTAGCCAAAAACATTCAGTACTTC.

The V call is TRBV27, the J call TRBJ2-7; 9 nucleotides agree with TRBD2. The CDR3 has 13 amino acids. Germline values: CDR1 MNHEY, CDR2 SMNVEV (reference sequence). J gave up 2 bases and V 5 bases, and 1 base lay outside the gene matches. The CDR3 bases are TGTGCCAGCAGTGGCGGGGGGGCCTACGAGCAGTACTTC. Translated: CASSGGGAYEQYF.

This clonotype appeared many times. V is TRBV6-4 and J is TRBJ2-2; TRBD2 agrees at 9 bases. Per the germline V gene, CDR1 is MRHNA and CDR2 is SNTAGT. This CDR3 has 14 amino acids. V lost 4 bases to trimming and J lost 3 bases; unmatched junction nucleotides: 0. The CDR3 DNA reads TGTGCCAGCAGTGCTAGCGGGGACACCGGGGAGCTGTTTTTT. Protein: CASSASGDTGELFF.

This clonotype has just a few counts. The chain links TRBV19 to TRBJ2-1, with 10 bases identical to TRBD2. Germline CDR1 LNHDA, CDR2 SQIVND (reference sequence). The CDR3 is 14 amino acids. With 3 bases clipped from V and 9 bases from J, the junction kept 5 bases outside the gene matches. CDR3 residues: CASSITSGASEQFF. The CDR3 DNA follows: TGTGCCAGTAGTATTACTAGCGGGGCAAGTGAGCAGTTCTTC.

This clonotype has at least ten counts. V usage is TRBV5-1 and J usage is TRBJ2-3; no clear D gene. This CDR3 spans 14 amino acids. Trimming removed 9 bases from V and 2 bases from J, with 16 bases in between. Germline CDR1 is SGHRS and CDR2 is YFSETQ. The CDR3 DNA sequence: TGCGCCACCGGGCCGGCTGCCCCCACAGATACGCAGTATTTT. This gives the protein CATGPAAPTDTQYF.

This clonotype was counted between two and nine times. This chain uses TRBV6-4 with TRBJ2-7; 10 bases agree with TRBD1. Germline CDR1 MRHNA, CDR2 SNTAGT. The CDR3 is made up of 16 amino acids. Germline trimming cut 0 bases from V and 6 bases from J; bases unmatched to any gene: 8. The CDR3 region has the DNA TGTGCCAGCAGTGACTCGATGGACAGGGGGGCCTCCGAGCAGTACGTC. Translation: CASSDSMDRGASEQYV.

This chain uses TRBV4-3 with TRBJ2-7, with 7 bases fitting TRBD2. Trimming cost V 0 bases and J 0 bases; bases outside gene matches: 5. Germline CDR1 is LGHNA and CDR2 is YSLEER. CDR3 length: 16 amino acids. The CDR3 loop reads CASSQDRTSVSYEQYF. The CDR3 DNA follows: TGCGCCAGCAGCCAAGATCGCACTAGCGTCTCCTACGAGCAGTACTTC.

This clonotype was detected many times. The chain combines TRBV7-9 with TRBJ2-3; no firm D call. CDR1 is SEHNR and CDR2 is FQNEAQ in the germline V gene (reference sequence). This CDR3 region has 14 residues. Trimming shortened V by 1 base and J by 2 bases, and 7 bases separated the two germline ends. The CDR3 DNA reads TGTGCCAGCAGCTTAGACGGAACCACAGATACGCAGTATTTT. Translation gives CASSLDGTTDTQYF. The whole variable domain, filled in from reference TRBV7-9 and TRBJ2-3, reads DTGVSQNPRHKITKRGQNVTFRCDPISEHNRLYWYRQTLGQGPEFLTYFQNEAQLEKSRLLSDRFSAERPKGSFSTLEIQRTEQGDSAMYLCASSLDGTTDTQYFGPGTRLTVL.